These 27 T cell receptor beta chains were sequenced from one sample in a study of T cell repertoires in cytomegalovirus infection (dated by TCRdb to between 2018 and 2020). Sequencing was carried out with an Illumina HiSeq 1500. TCRdb reprocessing: public reads trimmed at Q25 with fastp, clones called with MiXCR, in-frame beta chains kept. For every CDR3 protein sequence, its rows merge into one entry that carries the most common genes and DNA. The sample table records more than 300,000 distinct CDR3 sequences; nearly 35% of these occur just once. The top ten constitute less than 15% of the sample. The treatment or condition label, read with the paper, signifies: in vitro stimulation with specific CMV peptide epitopes to enrich CMV-specific T cells. No antigen is known for these receptors. Source: cultured PBMCs, taken from culture after CMV antigen stimulation. The receptors originated from a human donor in good health (CMV status not recorded). Some clones in this sample may be carry-over from other donors' samples.

The V and J genes are TRBV2 and TRBJ2-1; D call uncertain. The ends were cut back, 6 bases at V and 7 bases at J, with 16 bases in the middle. The CDR3 runs 14 residues. Per the germline V gene, CDR1 is SNHLY and CDR2 is FYNNEI. Here the CDR3 DNA reads TGTGCCAGCAGACCACGGACCAACGGGAATGAGCAGTTCTTC. Its translation is CASRPRTNGNEQFF.

This clonotype was detected many times. This rearrangement joins TRBV7-2 to TRBJ2-2; 8 bases fit TRBD2. Germline V gene data show CDR1 as SGHTA and CDR2 as FQGNSA. The CDR3 runs 16 residues. V dropped 1 base and J dropped 8; count of bases not matched to a gene: 9. In DNA, the CDR3 is TGTGCCAGCAGCTTAGGTCGGGCGGGAGGATCTGGGGAGCTGTTTTTT. Translated, it gives CASSLGRAGGSGELFF.

This clonotype has a handful of counts. The genes are TRBV9 and TRBJ2-6; D may be TRBD1 (6 bases). The germline V gene has CDR1 SGDLS and CDR2 YYNGEE. The CDR3 has 15 amino acids. The V end lost 4 bases, the J end lost 2 bases, and 10 bases lay between the germline ends. CDR3 protein: CASSPQGTGANVLTF. DNA of the CDR3: TGTGCCAGCAGCCCCCAGGGGACTGGGGCCAACGTCCTGACTTTC. Combining the CDR3 with reference TRBV9 and TRBJ2-6 gives the whole variable domain DSGVTQTPKHLITATGQRVTLRCSPRSGDLSVYWYQQSLDQGLQFLIQYYNGEERAKGNILERFSAQQFPDLHSELNLSSLELGDSALYFCASSPQGTGANVLTFGAGSRLTVL.

The chain recombines TRBV7-3 with TRBJ2-2; TRBD1 is a possible D gene (6 bases). Deletions cut 5 bases from V and 9 bases from J, with 13 bases between. This CDR3 region has 13 residues. Germline lookup yields CDR1 SGHTA and CDR2 FQGTGA. CDR3 coding DNA: TGTGCCAGCAGCGTTACAGGGTCCCGGGAGCTGTTTTTT. It yields the protein CASSVTGSRELFF.

The chain recombines TRBV6-8 with TRBJ1-1; no reliable D call. This CDR3 is built from 11 residues. CDR1 is MNHGY and CDR2 is SAAAGT in the germline V gene. Between the trimmed V and J ends, which lost 2 bases and 8 bases, there was a span of 6 bases. CDR3 sequence reads: CASSYLSEAFF. The CDR3 nucleotides read TGTGCCAGCAGTTACCTTTCCGAAGCTTTCTTT.

This clonotype was picked up a small number of times. The chain is built from TRBV7-6 and TRBJ1-1; TRBD1 aligns across 10 bases. The CDR3 consists of 16 residues. The V gene's germline CDR1 is SGHVS and CDR2 FNYEAQ. J was trimmed by 6 bases and V by 5 bases; bases with no gene match: 12. CDR3 coding DNA: TGTGCCAGCAGCCCGCGACAGGGGGCGGAAGTCGCTGAAGCTTTCTTT. Protein: CASSPRQGAEVAEAFF. The full variable domain, with the rest looked up from reference TRBV7-6 and TRBJ1-1, is GAGVSQSPRYKVTKRGQDVALRCDPISGHVSLYWYRQALGQGPEFLTYFNYEAQQDKSGLPNDRFSAERPEGSISTLTIQRTEQRDSAMYRCASSPRQGAEVAEAFFGQGTRLTVV.

The chain joins TRBV27 to TRBJ1-2, with D tentatively TRBD1 (6 bases). Trimming took off 6 bases at V and 1 base at J, with 18 bases between the two ends. The CDR3 totals 16 residues. The germline gives CDR1 MNHEY, CDR2 SMNVEV (reference sequence). CDR3 protein: CASREGGVRVNYGYTF. CDR3 sequence (DNA): TGTGCCAGCAGGGAAGGGGGAGTACGGGTTAACTATGGCTACACCTTC.

The rearrangement joins TRBV5-1 to TRBJ2-7; D not resolved. Looked up from germline, CDR1 is SGHRS and CDR2 is YFSETQ. This CDR3 has 14 residues. Trimming pared 1 base from V and 4 bases from J, leaving 12 bases between. The CDR3 is CASSLNWQNYEQYF. The CDR3 DNA sequence: TGCGCCAGCAGCTTGAATTGGCAAAATTACGAGCAGTACTTC.

V and J are TRBV7-8 and TRBJ2-1; D may correspond to TRBD1 or TRBD2 (5 bases each). Germline-derived CDR1 and CDR2 are SGHVS and FQNEAQ. CDR3 length: 14 residues. The V end was cut by 0 bases, the J end by 5 bases, with 8 bases between. CDR3 nucleotide sequence: TGTGCCAGCAGCTTAGCGCGAGGGGACAATGAGCAGTTCTTC. This codes for CASSLARGDNEQFF.

This clonotype was counted at least ten times. The gene calls are TRBV7-2 and TRBJ2-3; TRBD1 aligns across 9 bases. The length of the CDR3 is 17 residues. V shed 5 bases, J shed 1 base, and the junction held 10 bases outside the gene matches. Germline V gene data show CDR1 as SGHTA and CDR2 as FQGNSA. DNA for the CDR3: TGTGCCAGCAGCACCCGCACAGGGGGCCCTGGCACAGATACGCAGTATTTT. Translating it yields CASSTRTGGPGTDTQYF.

As DNA, the CDR3 is TGTGCCAGCAGCCCGGCGCTGGCGGGAGCGTACAATGAGCAGTTCTTC. Translating gives CASSPALAGAYNEQFF. This chain links TRBV7-3 with TRBJ2-1, with 7 bases lining up with TRBD2. The CDR3 length is 16 residues. Losses at the gene ends were 5 bases for V and 4 bases for J; bases not matched to a gene: 11. From germline, CDR1 is SGHTA and CDR2 FQGTGA.

This chain connects TRBV7-8 to TRBJ2-2; D is unclear. V gave up 5 bases and J gave up 5 bases, with 9 bases separating them. CDR1 is SGHVS and CDR2 is FQNEAQ in the germline V gene. This CDR3 contains 13 residues. The CDR3 sequence is CASSPQETGELFF. CDR3 nucleotides: TGTGCCAGCAGCCCCCAGGAAACCGGGGAGCTGTTTTTT.

The J gene is TRBJ2-1, the V gene TRBV19; no definite D call. The CDR3 length is 15 residues. V was pared by 1 base and J by 0 bases, with 7 bases between. CDR1 LNHDA and CDR2 SQIVND come from the germline V gene (reference sequence). The CDR3 region has the DNA TGTGCCAGTAGTATAGGGAGTAACTCCTACAATGAGCAGTTCTTC. It translates to CASSIGSNSYNEQFF.

The sample holds a few counts of this clonotype. The chain couples TRBV12-3 or TRBV12-4 to TRBJ2-3; 11 positions agree with TRBD2. V gave up 7 bases and J gave up 4 bases; unmatched junction bases: 7. The CDR3 covers 15 residues. For the CDR3, the DNA is TGTGCCAGCAACAGACTAGCGGGACATTCAGATACGCAGTATTTT. Its protein product is CASNRLAGHSDTQYF.

The V gene is TRBV20-1, the J gene TRBJ1-4; D might be TRBD1 (6 bases). The germline V gene has CDR1 DFQATT and CDR2 SNEGSKA (reference sequence). The CDR3 totals 14 residues. With 1 base removed from V and 3 bases from J, the gap between germline ends came to 9 bases. In DNA, the CDR3 is TGCAGTGCTAGAGGGGGGGGGCCTAATGAAAAACTGTTTTTT. Its protein is CSARGGGPNEKLFF.

This clonotype was seen a few times. The CDR3 loop reads CASSFGDRGQETQYF. The CDR3, as DNA: TGTGCCAGCAGCTTTGGAGACAGGGGACAAGAGACCCAGTACTTC. V gene TRBV7-6 combines with J gene TRBJ2-5, with 8 nucleotides matching TRBD1. This CDR3 is built from 15 residues. Germline V gene sequence: CDR1 SGHVS, CDR2 FNYEAQ. Trimming at V came to 3 bases and at J to 2 bases, leaving 5 bases not matched to a gene.

Many counts were recorded for this clonotype. The chain uses TRBV12-3 or TRBV12-4 and TRBJ1-2, with D possibly TRBD1 on 5 matching bases. This CDR3 contains 14 residues. V shed 5 bases and J shed 7 bases, with 17 bases lying between them. The CDR3 nucleotides are TGTGCCAGCAGTCCCCAGCGCAGGGTGGGTGGCTACACCTTC. Protein sequence: CASSPQRRVGGYTF.

The rearrangement links TRBV15 to TRBJ2-1; 7 bases match TRBD2. This CDR3 spans 16 amino acids. Germline CDR1 LNHNV, CDR2 YYDKDF (reference sequence). With V trimmed by 0 bases and J by 8 bases, 10 bases remained unmatched. The CDR3 nucleotides are TGTGCCACCAGCAGAGATCACGACCCTGCGGGGGATGAGCAGTTCTTC. It translates to CATSRDHDPAGDEQFF.

This clonotype has a handful of counts. The chain couples TRBV7-2 to TRBJ1-6; no firm D call. Germline CDR1 reads SGHTA; CDR2 reads FQGNSA. The CDR3 runs to 14 residues. V was clipped by 5 bases and J by 6 bases, with 11 bases between them. Here the CDR3 DNA reads TGTGCCAGCAGCCCTCGGACTGCTAATTCACCCCTCCACTTT. It encodes CASSPRTANSPLHF. The full variable domain, in which reference TRBV7-2 and TRBJ1-6 provide the parts outside the CDR3, is GAGVSQSPSNKVTEKGKDVELRCDPISGHTALYWYRQSLGQGLEFLIYFQGNSAPDKSGLPSDRFSAERTGGSVSTLTIQRTQQEDSAVYLCASSPRTANSPLHFGNGTRLTVT.

The chain couples TRBV29-1 to TRBJ1-2; 7 bases fit TRBD1. Trimming removed 1 base from V and 5 bases from J; junction bases left unmatched: 4. From germline, CDR1 is SQVTM and CDR2 ANQGSEA. The CDR3 consists of 13 residues. This CDR3 is CSVEVNRGYGYTF. CDR3 sequence (DNA): TGCAGCGTTGAAGTCAACAGGGGATATGGCTACACCTTC.

This clonotype showed up just a few times. The chain carries TRBV20-1 and TRBJ2-1; the D gene is possibly TRBD2 (6 bases). The CDR3 extends over 16 amino acids. Between the trimmed V and J ends, which lost 5 bases and 7 bases, there was a span of 24 bases. The germline V gene has CDR1 DFQATT and CDR2 SNEGSKA (reference sequence). The CDR3: CSASILLAGYKNEQFF. The CDR3 region has the DNA TGCAGTGCTTCCATTCTACTAGCAGGATACAAGAATGAGCAGTTCTTC.

This clonotype was recorded many times. The chain employs TRBV12-3 or TRBV12-4 and TRBJ2-5; D could derive from TRBD1 or TRBD2 (5 bases each). The CDR3 is 15 residues long. V lost 7 bases, J lost 1 base, and 16 bases lay in between. CDR3 residues: CASTPRGGPQETQYF. The CDR3 nucleotides read TGTGCCAGCACTCCTCGGGGCGGGCCCCAAGAGACCCAGTACTTC.

This clonotype was observed a few times. The chain couples TRBV7-2 to TRBJ2-1; D gene uncertain. The CDR3 extends over 14 amino acids. V was clipped by 2 bases and J by 8 bases, with 13 bases between them. Germline lookup yields CDR1 SGHTA and CDR2 FQGNSA. The chain's CDR3 is CASSLNSPQDEQFF. CDR3 DNA sequence: TGTGCCAGCAGCTTAAATTCCCCTCAGGATGAGCAGTTCTTC.

V is TRBV7-2 and J is TRBJ1-5, with D maybe TRBD1 (5 bases). V lost 5 bases to trimming and J lost 5 bases, with 13 bases between them. The V gene's germline CDR1 is SGHTA and CDR2 FQGNSA. The CDR3 loop spans 14 amino acids. The DNA of the CDR3 is TGTGCCAGCAGCCTGAGGGGCGGGGATCAGCCCCAGCATTTT. Translation: CASSLRGGDQPQHF.

This clonotype came up once. This rearrangement joins TRBV7-2 to TRBJ2-7, with D perhaps matching TRBD1 or TRBD2 (5 bases each). The CDR3 is 16 amino acids. Between the trimmed V and J ends, which lost 4 bases and 5 bases, there was a span of 21 bases. Germline V gene lookup returns CDR1 SGHTA and CDR2 FQGNSA. CDR3 nucleotide sequence: TGTGCCAGCAGCTCCCTTGGGGACGCATTTCCCCACGAGCAGTACTTC. Residues: CASSSLGDAFPHEQYF.

This clonotype appeared a few times. The V gene is TRBV24-1, the J gene TRBJ2-3; 7 bases fit TRBD2. Germline V CDR1 and CDR2: KGHDR, SFDVKD. This CDR3 comprises 16 residues. V shed 0 bases and J 7 bases; nucleotides not matched to a gene: 9. The CDR3 protein is CATSDLRSGTTHTQYF. The CDR3 DNA reads as TGTGCCACCAGTGATTTGAGAAGCGGGACCACCCATACGCAGTATTTT.

This clonotype came up once. V and J are TRBV7-9 and TRBJ2-5, with 13 bases identical to TRBD2. Germline V gene sequence: CDR1 SEHNR, CDR2 FQNEAQ (reference sequence). Trimming removed 8 bases from V and 8 bases from J; junction bases left unmatched: 14. This CDR3 contains 16 residues. The CDR3 protein is CASSDYRLAGGRTQYF. CDR3 in DNA: TGTGCCAGCTCCGATTATAGACTAGCGGGAGGTAGAACCCAGTACTTC.